One sample yielded the 6 T cell receptor beta chains listed below, sequenced in a study of blood T cells in healthy people across ages. For the second PCR, which ran for roughly 6 to 12 cycles, a sample-barcoded 5' primer and a J-beta primer mix were used. A single record per CDR3 protein comes from TCRdb applying MiXCR to the 5' RACE reads. The table shows over a million distinct CDR3 sequences, with roughly 43% occurring only once. Specimen: blood. The receptors shown here come from a woman between 18 and 29 years old in good health.

The V gene is TRBV7-9, the J gene TRBJ1-1; TRBD1 matches at 9 bases. CDR3 length equals 15 residues. Germline V lookup: CDR1 SEHNR, CDR2 FQNEAQ (reference sequence). The ends lost 2 bases at V and 5 bases at J; junction bases unmatched: 6. The CDR3: CASSLLDRGVTEAFF. As DNA, the CDR3 is TGTGCCAGCAGCTTATTGGACAGGGGCGTAACTGAAGCTTTCTTT.

This clonotype was observed a handful of times. This rearrangement joins TRBV27 to TRBJ2-1; TRBD2 aligns across 8 bases. V was clipped by 8 bases and J by 6 bases; unmatched bases: 6. CDR3 length: 13 amino acids. Germline V CDR1 and CDR2: MNHEY, SMNVEV (reference sequence). CDR3 in DNA: TGTGCCAGCCGGACTAGCCTCTCCAATGAGCAGTTCTTC. This gives the protein CASRTSLSNEQFF.

J is TRBJ2-3 and V is TRBV5-1, with a tentative D call TRBD2 (6 bases). This CDR3 is built from 16 residues. Germline assignment: CDR1 SGHRS and CDR2 YFSETQ. V was cut by 0 bases and J by 2 bases, with 13 bases left in between. The CDR3 DNA reads as TGCGCCAGCAGCTTGGGTGCAGGGACTTTCACAGATACGCAGTATTTT. Amino acids: CASSLGAGTFTDTQYF.

V is TRBV7-3 and J is TRBJ2-2; D uncertain. This CDR3 spans 14 amino acids. Germline V CDR1 and CDR2: SGHTA, FQGTGA. Trimming left V 5 bases short and J 0 bases short, with 7 bases between. For the CDR3, the DNA is TGTGCCAGCAGCGTGGGTCCGAACACCGGGGAGCTGTTTTTT. Translated: CASSVGPNTGELFF.

The chain recombines TRBV11-2 with TRBJ2-3; 9 nucleotides match TRBD2. The junction had 3 bases not matched to a gene; V was cut back by 9 bases and J by 2 bases. The CDR3 has 13 amino acids. The germline gives CDR1 SGHAT, CDR2 FQNNGV. The CDR3 here is CASLAGDTDTQYF. The CDR3 nucleotides are TGTGCCAGTTTAGCGGGGGACACAGATACGCAGTATTTT.

The rearrangement joins TRBV19 to TRBJ1-2; D remains ambiguous. CDR1 and CDR2 (germline): LNHDA, SQIVND (reference sequence). The CDR3 length is 14 residues. V lost 4 bases to trimming and J lost 2 bases, with 11 bases between them. This chain's CDR3 is CASSRTNQNYGYTF. DNA of the CDR3: TGTGCCAGTAGTAGAACGAATCAGAACTATGGCTACACCTTC.